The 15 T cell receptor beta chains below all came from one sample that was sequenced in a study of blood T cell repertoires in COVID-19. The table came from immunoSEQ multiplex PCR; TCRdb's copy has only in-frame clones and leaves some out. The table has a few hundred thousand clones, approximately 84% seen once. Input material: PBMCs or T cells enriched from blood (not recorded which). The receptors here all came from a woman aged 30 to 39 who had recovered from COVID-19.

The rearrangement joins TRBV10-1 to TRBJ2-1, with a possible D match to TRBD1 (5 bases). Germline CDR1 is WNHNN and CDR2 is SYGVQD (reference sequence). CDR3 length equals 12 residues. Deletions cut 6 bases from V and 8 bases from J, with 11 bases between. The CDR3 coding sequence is TGCGCCAGCAGCCCCCAGGGTGATGAGCAGTTCTTC. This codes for CASSPQGDEQFF.

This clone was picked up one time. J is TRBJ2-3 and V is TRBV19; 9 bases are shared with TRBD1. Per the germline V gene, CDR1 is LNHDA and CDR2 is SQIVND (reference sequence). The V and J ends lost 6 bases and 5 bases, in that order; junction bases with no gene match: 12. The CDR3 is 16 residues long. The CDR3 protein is CASSTGPGQGRDTQYF. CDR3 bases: TGTGCCAGTAGCACGGGTCCGGGACAGGGTAGAGATACGCAGTATTTT.

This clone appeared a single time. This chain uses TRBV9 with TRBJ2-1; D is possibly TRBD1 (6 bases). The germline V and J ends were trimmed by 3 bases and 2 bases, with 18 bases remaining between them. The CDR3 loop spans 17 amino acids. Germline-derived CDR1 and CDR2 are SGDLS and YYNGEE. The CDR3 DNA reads TGTGCCAGCAGCGCAGGAAACAGCAGGGGAACCTACAATGAGCAGTTCTTC. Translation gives CASSAGNSRGTYNEQFF.

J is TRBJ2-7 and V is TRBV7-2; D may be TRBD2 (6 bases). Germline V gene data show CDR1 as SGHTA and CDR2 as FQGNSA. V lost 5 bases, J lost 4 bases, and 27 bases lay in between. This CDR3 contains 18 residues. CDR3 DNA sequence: TGTGCCAGCAGCCACACGCAGGTGGGGACCGGGGGAATTTACGAGCAGTACTTC. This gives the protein CASSHTQVGTGGIYEQYF.

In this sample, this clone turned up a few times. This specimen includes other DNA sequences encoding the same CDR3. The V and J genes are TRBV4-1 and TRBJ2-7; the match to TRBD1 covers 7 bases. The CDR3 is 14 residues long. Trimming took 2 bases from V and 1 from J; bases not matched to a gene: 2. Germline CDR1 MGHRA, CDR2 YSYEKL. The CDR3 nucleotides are TGCGCCAGCAGCCAAACACAGGGGTCCTACGAGCAGTACTTC. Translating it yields CASSQTQGSYEQYF.

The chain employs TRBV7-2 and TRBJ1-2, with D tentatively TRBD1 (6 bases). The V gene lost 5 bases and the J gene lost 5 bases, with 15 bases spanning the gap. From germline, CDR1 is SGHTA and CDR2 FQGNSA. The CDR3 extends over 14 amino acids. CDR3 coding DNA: TGTGCCAGCAGCCCCTCGGGGACACCATATGGCTACACCTTC. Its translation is CASSPSGTPYGYTF.

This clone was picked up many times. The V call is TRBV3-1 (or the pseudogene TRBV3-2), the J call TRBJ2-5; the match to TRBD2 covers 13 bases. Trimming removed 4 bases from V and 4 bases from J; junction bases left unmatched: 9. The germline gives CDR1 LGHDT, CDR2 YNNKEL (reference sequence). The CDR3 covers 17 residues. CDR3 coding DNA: TGTGCCAGCAGCCCCGGACTAGCGGGGGTGAAAGGAGAGACCCAGTACTTC. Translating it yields CASSPGLAGVKGETQYF.

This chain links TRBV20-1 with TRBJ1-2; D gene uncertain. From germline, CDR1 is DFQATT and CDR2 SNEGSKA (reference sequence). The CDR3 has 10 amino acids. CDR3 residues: CSPSVDGYTF. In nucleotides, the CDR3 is TGCAGCCCCTCAGTGGATGGCTACACCTTC.

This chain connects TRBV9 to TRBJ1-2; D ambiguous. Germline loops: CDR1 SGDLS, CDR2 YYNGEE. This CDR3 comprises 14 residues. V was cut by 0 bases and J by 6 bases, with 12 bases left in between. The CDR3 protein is CASSVDRGWNGYTF. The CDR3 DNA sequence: TGTGCCAGCAGCGTAGATCGGGGTTGGAATGGCTACACCTTC.

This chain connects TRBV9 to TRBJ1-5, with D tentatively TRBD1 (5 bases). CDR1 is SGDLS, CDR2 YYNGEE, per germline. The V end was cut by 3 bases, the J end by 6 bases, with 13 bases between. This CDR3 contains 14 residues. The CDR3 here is CASSEGEAPQPQHF. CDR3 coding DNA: TGTGCCAGCAGCGAAGGGGAGGCTCCTCAGCCCCAGCATTTT.

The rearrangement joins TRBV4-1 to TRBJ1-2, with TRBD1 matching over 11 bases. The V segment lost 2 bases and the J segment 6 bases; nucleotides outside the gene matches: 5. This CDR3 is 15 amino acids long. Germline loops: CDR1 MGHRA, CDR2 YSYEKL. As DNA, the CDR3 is TGCGCCAGCAGCCAACCCCGGGACAGGGGGGATGGCTACACCTTC. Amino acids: CASSQPRDRGDGYTF.

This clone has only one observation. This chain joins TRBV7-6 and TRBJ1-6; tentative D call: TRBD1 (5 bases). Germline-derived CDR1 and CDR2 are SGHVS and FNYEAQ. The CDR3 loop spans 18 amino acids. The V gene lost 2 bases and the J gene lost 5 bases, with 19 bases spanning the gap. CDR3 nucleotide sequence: TGTGCCAGCAGCTTATTTTCCCGGGGCAGGGAGGATAATTCACCCCTCCACTTT. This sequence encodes CASSLFSRGREDNSPLHF.

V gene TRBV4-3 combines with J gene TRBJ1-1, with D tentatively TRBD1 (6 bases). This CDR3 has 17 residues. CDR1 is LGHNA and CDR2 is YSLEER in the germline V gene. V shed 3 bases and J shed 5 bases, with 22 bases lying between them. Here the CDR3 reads CASSHHPRGAWGTEAFF. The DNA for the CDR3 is TGCGCCAGCAGCCACCACCCTCGGGGGGCGTGGGGGACTGAAGCTTTCTTT.

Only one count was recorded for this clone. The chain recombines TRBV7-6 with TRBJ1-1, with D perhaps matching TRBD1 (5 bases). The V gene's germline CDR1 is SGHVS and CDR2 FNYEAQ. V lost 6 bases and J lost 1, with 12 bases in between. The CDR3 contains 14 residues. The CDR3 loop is CASRMSDRNTEAFF. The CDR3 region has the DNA TGTGCCAGCAGGATGTCAGACAGGAACACTGAAGCTTTCTTT.

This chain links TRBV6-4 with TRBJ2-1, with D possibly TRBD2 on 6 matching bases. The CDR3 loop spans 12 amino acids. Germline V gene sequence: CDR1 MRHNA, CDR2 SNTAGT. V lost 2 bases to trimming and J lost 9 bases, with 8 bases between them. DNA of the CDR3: TGTGCCAGCAGTGACAGGGGAGGTGAGCAGTTCTTC. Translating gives CASSDRGGEQFF.